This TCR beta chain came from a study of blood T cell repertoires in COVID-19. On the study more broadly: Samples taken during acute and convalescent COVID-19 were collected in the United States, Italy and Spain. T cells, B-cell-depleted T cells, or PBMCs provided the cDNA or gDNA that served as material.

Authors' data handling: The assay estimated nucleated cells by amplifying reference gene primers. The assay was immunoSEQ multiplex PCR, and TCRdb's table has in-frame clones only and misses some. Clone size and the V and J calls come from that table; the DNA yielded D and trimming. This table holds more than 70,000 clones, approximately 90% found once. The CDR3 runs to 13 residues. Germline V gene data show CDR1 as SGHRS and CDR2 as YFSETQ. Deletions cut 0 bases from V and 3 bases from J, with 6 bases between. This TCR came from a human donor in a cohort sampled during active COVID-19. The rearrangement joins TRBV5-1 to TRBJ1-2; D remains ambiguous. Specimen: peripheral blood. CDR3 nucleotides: TGCGCCAGCAGCTTGGGGGCTTACTATGGCTACACCTTC. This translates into CASSLGAYYGYTF.